One sample yielded the 31 T cell receptor beta chains listed below, sequenced in a study of blood T cells in healthy people across ages. A second PCR, run for roughly 7 to 12 cycles, used a sample-barcoded 5' primer plus a J-beta primer mix. TCRdb re-analysed the 5' RACE reads in MiXCR, keeping a single row per CDR3 protein. Of 1.5 million to 2 million distinct CDR3 sequences in the sample, roughly two fifths were seen once. Sequenced input: blood. Source of these receptors: a human donor in good health.

V and J are TRBV12-3 or TRBV12-4 and TRBJ1-6; 7 bases fit TRBD1. The junction had 7 bases not matched to a gene; V was cut back by 7 bases and J by 10 bases. There are 13 residues in the CDR3. CDR3 sequence reads: CASTLTGESPLHF. Written as DNA, the CDR3 is TGTGCCAGCACTCTCACAGGGGAATCACCCCTCCACTTT.

The chain recombines TRBV4-3 with TRBJ2-1; 9 bases align to TRBD2. J lost 7 bases, V lost 2 bases, and 12 bases had no gene match. This CDR3 has 17 amino acids. CDR1 is LGHNA and CDR2 is YSLEER in the germline V gene. The CDR3, as DNA: TGCGCCAGCAGCCAAAGCTCCATAGCGGGGGTATCAAATGAGCAGTTCTTC. Protein: CASSQSSIAGVSNEQFF.

This rearrangement joins TRBV12-3 or TRBV12-4 to TRBJ1-5; weak D call: TRBD1 (5 bases). The CDR3 spans 15 residues. V was trimmed by 0 bases and J by 3 bases, leaving 9 bases between them. The CDR3 is CASSLAGPYNQPQHF. DNA of the CDR3: TGTGCCAGCAGTTTAGCGGGACCGTACAATCAGCCCCAGCATTTT.

As for this clonotype: One end of the junction varies from germline; a read error may be responsible. The V call is TRBV18, the J call TRBJ1-4, with a tentative D call TRBD1 (5 bases). Germline V gene data show CDR1 as KGHSH and CDR2 as LQKENI. The CDR3 length is 16 residues. The CDR3: CASPPQPGATNEKLFF. The CDR3 DNA follows: TGTGCCAGCCCACCACAACCGGGGGCAACTAATGAAAAACTGTTTTTT.

This clonotype has just a few counts. This chain connects TRBV4-3 to TRBJ1-4, with D unclear. The CDR3 extends over 15 amino acids. Deletions cut 0 bases from V and 8 bases from J, with 13 bases between. Germline V gene lookup returns CDR1 LGHNA and CDR2 YSLEER. In DNA form, the CDR3 reads TGCGCCAGCAGCCAAGATTTCAGATGGGGAGAAAAACTGTTTTTT. Protein sequence: CASSQDFRWGEKLFF.

The chain joins TRBV6-2 or TRBV6-3 to TRBJ2-5, with 7 positions matching TRBD2. Germline CDR1 is MNHEY and CDR2 is SVGEGT. V trimming: 7 bases; J trimming: 1 base; junction bases outside the gene matches: 6. The CDR3 is 14 residues long. CDR3 in amino acids: CASKSSGRQETQYF. The CDR3 coding sequence is TGTGCCAGCAAGTCTAGCGGTCGCCAAGAGACCCAGTACTTC.

The genes are TRBV12-3 or TRBV12-4 and TRBJ2-3; possibly TRBD2 for D (6 bases). V shed 7 bases and J shed 4 bases, with 9 bases lying between them. There are 12 residues in the CDR3. The CDR3 DNA reads as TGTGCCAGCACCGGGAGCGCAGATACGCAGTATTTT. It is translated as CASTGSADTQYF.

This clonotype came up a few times. The chain couples TRBV7-2 to TRBJ2-5; 8 bases are shared with TRBD1. The CDR3 consists of 15 residues. Germline CDR1 and CDR2: SGHTA and FQGNSA. After removal of 1 base from V and 4 bases from J, the junction contained 5 bases not matched to a gene. The CDR3: CASSLVSGGVETQYF. CDR3 bases: TGTGCCAGCAGCTTAGTCTCAGGGGGCGTAGAGACCCAGTACTTC.

This clonotype was picked up a small number of times. The J gene is TRBJ2-7, the V gene TRBV12-5; D assignment may be TRBD1 or TRBD2 (5 bases each). The ends were cut back, 5 bases at V and 4 bases at J, with 12 bases in the middle. The germline V gene has CDR1 LGHNT and CDR2 FRNRAP. This CDR3 comprises 13 residues. The CDR3: CASGPGTLYEQYF. The DNA for the CDR3 is TGTGCTAGTGGTCCTGGGACGCTTTACGAGCAGTACTTC.

The CDR3 nucleotides read TGCAGTGCTAGAGAATTAGGCGGCAACAGGTTCGACGAGCAGTACTTC. Protein sequence: CSARELGGNRFDEQYF. This chain uses TRBV20-1 with TRBJ2-5; D perhaps matches TRBD1 (5 bases). The closer fit of TRBJ2-7 to the DNA end suggests the J call may be wrong. The CDR3 consists of 16 residues. Germline V gene data show CDR1 as DFQATT and CDR2 as SNEGSKA (reference sequence).

The table lists this clonotype with a few counts. The chain recombines TRBV4-3 with TRBJ1-4, with TRBD1 identical over 10 bases. The germline V gene has CDR1 LGHNA and CDR2 YSLEER. The CDR3 runs to 17 residues. Losses at the gene ends were 2 bases for V and 8 bases for J; bases not matched to a gene: 11. The CDR3 protein is CASSQYNTGQGREKLFF. DNA of the CDR3: TGCGCCAGCAGCCAATATAATACGGGACAGGGGAGGGAAAAACTGTTTTTT.

This sequence joins TRBV28 and TRBJ2-7; D may be TRBD2 (6 bases). V lost 6 bases to trimming and J lost 10 bases, with 19 bases between them. This CDR3 contains 13 residues. The germline gives CDR1 MDHEN, CDR2 SYDVKM. CDR3 nucleotide sequence: TGTGCCAGCAGCCGGGACGGGGGTTGGTCTCAGTACTTC. It codes for CASSRDGGWSQYF. Using reference TRBV28 and TRBJ2-7 for the parts outside the CDR3, the full variable domain is DVKVTQSSRYLVKRTGEKVFLECVQDMDHENMFWYRQDPGLGLRLIYFSYDVKMKEKGDIPEGYSVSREKKERFSLILESASTNQTSMYLCASSRDGGWSQYFGPGTRLTVT.

The CDR3 here is CSADLVAVRETQYF. In DNA form, the CDR3 reads TGCAGTGCAGATCTAGTGGCGGTTAGGGAGACCCAGTACTTC. This chain links TRBV20-1 with TRBJ2-5; no firm D call. Trimming left V 6 bases short and J 5 bases short, with 19 bases between. The CDR3 loop spans 14 amino acids. Germline lookup yields CDR1 DFQATT and CDR2 SNEGSKA (reference sequence).

This chain links TRBV7-9 with TRBJ2-1; possibly TRBD1 for D (5 bases). CDR1 and CDR2 (germline): SEHNR, FQNEAQ (reference sequence). The ends were cut back, 0 bases at V and 6 bases at J, with 12 bases in the middle. CDR3 length: 15 amino acids. The CDR3 is CASSLAVGAANEQFF. The CDR3 coding sequence is TGTGCCAGCAGCTTAGCGGTTGGGGCAGCCAATGAGCAGTTCTTC.

CDR3 region: CATSTRTLQETQYF. In nucleotides, the CDR3 is TGTGCCACCAGCACCCGGACACTCCAAGAGACCCAGTACTTC. V and J are TRBV15 and TRBJ2-5, with D perhaps matching TRBD1 (5 bases). Trimming removed 4 bases from V and 1 base from J, with 10 bases in between. Germline V lookup: CDR1 LNHNV, CDR2 YYDKDF (reference sequence). The CDR3 has 14 residues.

The chain links TRBV20-1 to TRBJ2-5, with a possible D match to TRBD1 (7 bases). Matching the DNA end better, TRBJ2-7 makes the J call doubtful. CDR1 and CDR2 (germline): DFQATT, SNEGSKA (reference sequence). The length of the CDR3 is 14 residues. CDR3 sequence: CSARGQAGGYEQYF. The CDR3 DNA sequence: TGCAGTGCTAGAGGTCAGGCAGGGGGGTACGAGCAGTACTTC.

The chain recombines TRBV12-3 or TRBV12-4 with TRBJ2-1; 9 positions match TRBD2. This CDR3 contains 15 residues. The J segment lost 5 bases and the V segment lost 3 bases, leaving 5 bases of the junction unmatched. CDR3 in amino acids: CASSFGGGANNEQFF. The CDR3, as DNA: TGTGCCAGCAGTTTTGGCGGGGGGGCTAACAATGAGCAGTTCTTC.

This clonotype appeared a few times. CDR3 sequence reads: CASSRGLAGGQFQETQYF. CDR3 DNA sequence: TGTGCCAGCAGCCGAGGACTAGCGGGGGGCCAGTTTCAAGAGACCCAGTACTTC. V usage is TRBV7-9 and J usage is TRBJ2-5; 14 bases line up with TRBD2. CDR3 size: 18 residues. Per germline, CDR1 SEHNR and CDR2 FQNEAQ (reference sequence). Germline trimming cut 5 bases from V and 2 bases from J; bases unmatched to any gene: 10. The whole variable domain, remainder taken from reference TRBV7-9 and TRBJ2-5, is DTGVSQNPRHKITKRGQNVTFRCDPISEHNRLYWYRQTLGQGPEFLTYFQNEAQLEKSRLLSDRFSAERPKGSFSTLEIQRTEQGDSAMYLCASSRGLAGGQFQETQYFGPGTRLLVL.

This clonotype was found a few times. The rearrangement uses TRBV20-1 and TRBJ2-7; 12 nucleotides align to TRBD2. This CDR3 region has 13 residues. J lost 3 bases, V lost 6 bases, and 3 bases had no gene match. Germline lookup yields CDR1 DFQATT and CDR2 SNEGSKA (reference sequence). The CDR3 DNA is TGCAGTGCACGGACTAGCGGGGACTACGAGCAGTACTTC. Translated: CSARTSGDYEQYF.

On this clonotype itself: This may be a read error: a much more frequent sequence differs by one nucleotide. The rearrangement joins TRBV12-3 or TRBV12-4 to TRBJ2-7; no definite D call. The CDR3 runs 14 residues. CDR3 residues: CAGSPPGWSGEQYF. CDR3 DNA: TGTGCCGGCAGCCCCCCAGGTTGGTCGGGCGAGCAGTACTTC.

This clonotype was observed at least ten times. The chain joins TRBV7-2 to TRBJ2-1, with D unclear. The CDR3 is 11 residues long. V lost 6 bases to trimming and J lost 15 bases, with 15 bases between them. In germline, CDR1 is SGHTA, CDR2 FQGNSA. This chain's CDR3 is CASRNSLNMFF. In nucleotides, the CDR3 is TGTGCCAGCAGGAATAGTCTTAATATGTTCTTC.

This clonotype was counted between two and nine times. The DNA for the CDR3 is TGTGCCATTAGTCGGGAGCCGAATCAGCCCCAGCATTTT. As protein: CAISREPNQPQHF. The genes are TRBV10-3 and TRBJ1-5; D is uncertain. CDR3 length: 13 amino acids. The germline V gene has CDR1 ENHRY and CDR2 SYGVKD. Trimming took 9 bases from V and 4 from J, leaving 13 bases between them.

This clonotype has more than one count but fewer than ten. The chain combines TRBV20-1 with TRBJ2-7, with TRBD1 matching 7 bases. Germline V gene sequence: CDR1 DFQATT, CDR2 SNEGSKA (reference sequence). The CDR3 runs 15 residues. With V trimmed by 3 bases and J by 3 bases, 11 bases remained unmatched. CDR3 sequence (DNA): TGCAGTGCTAGCGCATTGGACAGGAATAGCTACGAGCAGTACTTC. This gives the protein CSASALDRNSYEQYF.

The gene calls are TRBV4-1 and TRBJ2-1; 8 nucleotides align to TRBD1. Germline CDR1 and CDR2: MGHRA and YSYEKL. The CDR3 loop spans 16 amino acids. V was pared by 1 base and J by 9 bases, with 11 bases of the junction left unmatched. The CDR3 DNA reads as TGCGCCAGCAGCCAAGTGAGCTGGACAGGGATGGGTGAGCAGTTCTTC. Translating gives CASSQVSWTGMGEQFF.

A word on this clonotype: A much larger clonotype is one base distant, so this may be a read error. This chain joins TRBV9 and TRBJ1-1; no reliable D call. This CDR3 region has 13 residues. CDR1 is SGDLS, CDR2 YYNGEE, per germline. V was trimmed by 4 bases and J by 0 bases, leaving 7 bases between them. The CDR3 nucleotides read TGTGCCAGCAGCATCAACGTGAACACTGAAGCTTTCTTT. The encoded protein is CASSINVNTEAFF.

This clonotype was seen only once. The genes are TRBV28 and TRBJ2-3; no definite D call. V lost 6 bases, J lost 9 bases, and 19 bases lay in between. CDR1 MDHEN and CDR2 SYDVKM come from the germline V gene. CDR3 length equals 14 residues. CDR3 coding DNA: TGTGCCAGCAGCACAAACTATCGAGTACCCACGCAGTATTTT. Its translation is CASSTNYRVPTQYF.

The V call is TRBV4-3, the J call TRBJ2-1; 8 positions agree with TRBD2. The CDR3 loop spans 15 amino acids. Germline CDR1 reads LGHNA; CDR2 reads YSLEER. With 4 bases clipped from V and 6 bases from J, the junction kept 8 bases outside the gene matches. In nucleotides, the CDR3 is TGCGCCAGCAGCCTCGGGGGGGGCACATCCAATGAGCAGTTCTTC. Its protein is CASSLGGGTSNEQFF.

The J gene is TRBJ2-1, the V gene TRBV2; 9 nucleotides match TRBD2. The germline V gene has CDR1 SNHLY and CDR2 FYNNEI. Trimming took 5 bases from V and 8 from J; bases not matched to a gene: 13. The CDR3 loop spans 16 amino acids. CDR3 sequence: CASSPGVAGAGDEQFF. DNA for the CDR3: TGTGCCAGCAGTCCTGGGGTAGCGGGGGCGGGCGATGAGCAGTTCTTC.

The CDR3 sequence: CASSAYGGNVQETQYF. For the CDR3, the DNA is TGTGCCAGCAGTGCGTACGGGGGGAACGTCCAAGAGACCCAGTACTTC. This chain links TRBV28 with TRBJ2-5; 7 bases fit TRBD2. This CDR3 region has 16 residues. Trimming at V came to 5 bases and at J to 1 base, leaving 10 bases not matched to a gene. Germline V gene lookup returns CDR1 MDHEN and CDR2 SYDVKM.

The rearrangement links TRBV7-9 to TRBJ2-3; D unclear. The CDR3 runs 11 residues. CDR1 is SEHNR and CDR2 is FQNEAQ in the germline V gene (reference sequence). With 8 bases removed from V and 4 bases from J, the gap between germline ends came to 7 bases. This chain's CDR3 is CASETPDTQYF. In DNA, the CDR3 is TGTGCCAGCGAGACCCCAGATACGCAGTATTTT.

Details on this clonotype: A read error may account for a junction end that differs from germline. The J gene is TRBJ2-1, the V gene TRBV10-3; 7 bases match TRBD2. The CDR3 runs to 15 residues. Germline V gene data show CDR1 as ENHRY and CDR2 as SYGVKD. The CDR3 coding sequence is TGTGCCATCGCGCGGGAGAAGAGCTCCTACAGTGAGCAGTTCTTC. It translates to CAIAREKSSYSEQFF.